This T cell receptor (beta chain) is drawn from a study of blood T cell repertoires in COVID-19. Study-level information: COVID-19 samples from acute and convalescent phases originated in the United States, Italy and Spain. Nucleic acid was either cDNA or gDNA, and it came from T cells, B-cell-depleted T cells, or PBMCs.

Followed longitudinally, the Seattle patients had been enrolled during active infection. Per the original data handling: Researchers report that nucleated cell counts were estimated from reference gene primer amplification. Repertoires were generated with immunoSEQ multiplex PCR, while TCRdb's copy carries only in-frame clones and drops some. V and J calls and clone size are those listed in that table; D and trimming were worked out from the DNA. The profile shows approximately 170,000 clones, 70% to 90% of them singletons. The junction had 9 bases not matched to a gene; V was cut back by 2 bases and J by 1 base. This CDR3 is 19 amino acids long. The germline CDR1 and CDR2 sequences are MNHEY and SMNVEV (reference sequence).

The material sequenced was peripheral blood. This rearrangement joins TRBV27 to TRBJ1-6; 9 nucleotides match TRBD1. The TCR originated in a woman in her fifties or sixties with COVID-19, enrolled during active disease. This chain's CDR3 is CASSLLGQGTRSYNSPLHF. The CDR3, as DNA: TGTGCCAGCAGTTTACTGGGACAGGGTACGAGGTCCTATAATTCACCCCTCCACTTT.